This T cell receptor beta chain was observed in a study of glioma-infiltrating T cells. Overall study results and limits: Above-expected tissue-blood divergence occurred in all gliomas, most in low-grade ones. Tissue and blood shared very few CDR3 sequences.

TCR alpha and beta CDR3 regions were amplified from RNA using iRepertoire nested multiplex PCR. Tissue mRNA or PBMC total RNA, roughly 90-450 ng, went into one-step reverse transcription and amplification. TCRdb re-called the multiplex PCR reads through MiXCR, storing one row per CDR3 protein. The top ten hold 35% of the sample, which has 90,000 to 110,000 distinct CDR3 sequences, less than 30% seen once. The ends were cut back, 7 bases at V and 0 bases at J, with 13 bases in the middle. The CDR3 has 15 amino acids. Per the germline V gene, CDR1 is MDHEN and CDR2 is SYDVKM. This clonotype came up many times. Its antigen is still unknown.

V is TRBV28 and J is TRBJ1-3, with D unclear. Sequencing input: glioma tissue, nonneoplastic brain tissue, or PBMCs (not recorded which). This TCR was sampled from a human donor with low-grade glioma or glioblastoma, undergoing nonglioma brain surgery, or in good health (not recorded which). The CDR3 DNA is TGTGCCAGCACCTTCGTCCGGGGCTCTGGAAACACCATATATTTT. Translating gives CASTFVRGSGNTIYF. Complete variable domain (other parts from reference TRBV28 and TRBJ1-3): DVKVTQSSRYLVKRTGEKVFLECVQDMDHENMFWYRQDPGLGLRLIYFSYDVKMKEKGDIPEGYSVSREKKERFSLILESASTNQTSMYLCASTFVRGSGNTIYFGEGSWLTVV.